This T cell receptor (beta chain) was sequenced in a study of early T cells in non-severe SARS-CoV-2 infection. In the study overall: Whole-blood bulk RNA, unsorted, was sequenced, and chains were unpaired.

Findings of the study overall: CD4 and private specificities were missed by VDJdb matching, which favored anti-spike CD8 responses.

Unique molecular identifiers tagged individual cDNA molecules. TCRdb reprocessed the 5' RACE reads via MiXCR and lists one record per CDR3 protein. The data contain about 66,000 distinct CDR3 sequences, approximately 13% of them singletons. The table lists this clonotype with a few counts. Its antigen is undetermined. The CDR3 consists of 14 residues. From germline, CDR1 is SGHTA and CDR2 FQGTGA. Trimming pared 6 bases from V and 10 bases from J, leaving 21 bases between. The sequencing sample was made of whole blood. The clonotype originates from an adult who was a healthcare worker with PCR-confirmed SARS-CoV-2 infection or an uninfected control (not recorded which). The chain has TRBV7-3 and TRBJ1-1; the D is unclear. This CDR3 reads CASSFNVWAKRAFF. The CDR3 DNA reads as TGTGCCAGCAGTTTTAACGTATGGGCGAAACGAGCTTTCTTT.